A selection of T cell receptor beta chains follows, all from one sample in a study of blood T cell repertoires in COVID-19. Produced via immunoSEQ multiplex PCR; TCRdb's table is partial and in-frame only. In the table there are 310,000 or so clones, about nine tenths of which are singletons. The source material was peripheral blood. The receptors come from a man younger than 45 with COVID-19, enrolled during active disease. The CDR3 runs from the conserved cysteine through the conserved F or W. A D gene is named only where the DNA matches it firmly. Not all rows give a size; the values are once, few, many and, for expanded clones, a class.

d_call: -
j_call: TRBJ2-1
clone_size: -
v_call: TRBV10-2
cdr3_nt: TGCGCCAGCGGAGAGACAGGATCTTACAATGAGCAGTTCTTC
cdr3_aa: CASGETGSYNEQFF

d_call: -
j_call: TRBJ1-1
clone_size: -
v_call: TRBV6-5
cdr3_nt: TGTGCCAGCAGCCCCGGACAGTTGAACACTGAAGCTTTCTTT
cdr3_aa: CASSPGQLNTEAFF

d_call: TRBD1
j_call: TRBJ1-1
clone_size: -
v_call: TRBV2
cdr3_nt: TGTGCCAGTTCTTGGTCCGGGACAGGGGTGAACACTGAAGCTTTCTTT
cdr3_aa: CASSWSGTGVNTEAFF

d_call: TRBD1
j_call: TRBJ2-1
clone_size: -
v_call: TRBV24-1
cdr3_nt: TGTGCCACCAGTGATCCATTCGGGACAGGGGGCATCCATGAGCAGTTCTTC
cdr3_aa: CATSDPFGTGGIHEQFF

d_call: TRBD1
j_call: TRBJ1-2
clone_size: -
v_call: TRBV10-3
cdr3_nt: TGTGCCGTCCGGACAGGGAACTATGGCTACACCTTC
cdr3_aa: CAVRTGNYGYTF

d_call: -
j_call: TRBJ1-2
clone_size: -
v_call: TRBV7-3
cdr3_nt: TGTGCCAGCGGCTACGGGGGGACGCACTATGGCTACACCTTC
cdr3_aa: CASGYGGTHYGYTF

d_call: TRBD1
j_call: TRBJ2-7
clone_size: few
v_call: TRBV24-1
cdr3_nt: TGTGCCACCGGTTCCGGGACAGGGAGCTCCTACGAGCAGTACTTC
cdr3_aa: CATGSGTGSSYEQYF

d_call: TRBD1
j_call: TRBJ2-7
clone_size: -
v_call: TRBV11-2
cdr3_nt: TGTGCCAGCAGCTCCACAGGGGGCAGATACGAGCAGTACTTC
cdr3_aa: CASSSTGGRYEQYF

d_call: TRBD2
j_call: TRBJ2-2
clone_size: -
v_call: TRBV5-4
cdr3_nt: TGTGCCAGCAGCTCGGAAGTAGCGGGAGTGGGCACCGGGGAGCTGTTTTTT
cdr3_aa: CASSSEVAGVGTGELFF

d_call: -
j_call: TRBJ2-6
clone_size: -
v_call: TRBV5-1
cdr3_nt: TGCGCCAGCAGCTTGGGGACTTATAGGGCGAACTCTGGGGCCAACGTCCTGACTTTC
cdr3_aa: CASSLGTYRANSGANVLTF

d_call: -
j_call: TRBJ2-7
clone_size: -
v_call: TRBV4-1
cdr3_nt: TGCGCCAGCAGCCAACCGACTAGTGGTAGCTCCTACGAGCAGTACTTC
cdr3_aa: CASSQPTSGSSYEQYF

d_call: -
j_call: TRBJ2-7
clone_size: -
v_call: TRBV2
cdr3_nt: TGTGCCAGCAGGAGAGTAACAGGGACCGACGAGCAGTACTTC
cdr3_aa: CASRRVTGTDEQYF

d_call: -
j_call: TRBJ2-1
clone_size: -
v_call: TRBV3-1/TRBV3-2
cdr3_nt: TGTGCCAGCATGAAACCGGGGAGCTCCTACAATGAGCAGTTCTTC
cdr3_aa: CASMKPGSSYNEQFF

d_call: TRBD1
j_call: TRBJ1-3
clone_size: -
v_call: TRBV18
cdr3_nt: TGTGCCAGCTCACCTACCGGGACAGGGGGATTTTCTGGAAACACCATATATTTT
cdr3_aa: CASSPTGTGGFSGNTIYF

d_call: -
j_call: TRBJ1-3
clone_size: -
v_call: TRBV28
cdr3_nt: TGTGCCAGCAGTTTATTGGTCAGGGCCTCTGGAAACACCATATATTTT
cdr3_aa: CASSLLVRASGNTIYF

d_call: -
j_call: TRBJ1-5
clone_size: -
v_call: TRBV19
cdr3_nt: TGTGCCAGTAGTCTCGCAGGCGGGTGGGGTCAGCCCCAGCATTTT
cdr3_aa: CASSLAGGWGQPQHF

d_call: TRBD1
j_call: TRBJ1-3
clone_size: once
v_call: TRBV13
cdr3_nt: TGTGCCAGCAGCGCAGGACAGGGTGGAAACACCATATATTTT
cdr3_aa: CASSAGQGGNTIYF

d_call: -
j_call: TRBJ1-2
clone_size: -
v_call: TRBV3-1/TRBV3-2
cdr3_nt: TGTGCCAGCAGCCAAGATCAAGGGGTTGGCTACACCTTC
cdr3_aa: CASSQDQGVGYTF

d_call: TRBD1
j_call: TRBJ2-7
clone_size: -
v_call: TRBV6-2/TRBV6-3
cdr3_nt: TGTGCCAGCAGTTACCCAGGACAGGGAACCTACGAGCAGTACTTC
cdr3_aa: CASSYPGQGTYEQYF

d_call: TRBD1
j_call: TRBJ1-5
clone_size: few
v_call: TRBV6-2/TRBV6-3
cdr3_nt: TGTGCCAGCAGCCGCGGACAGGGGATAAATCAGCCCCAGCATTTT
cdr3_aa: CASSRGQGINQPQHF

d_call: -
j_call: TRBJ1-6
clone_size: -
v_call: TRBV7-3
cdr3_nt: TGTGCCAGCAGTTCCGCCGGGAATTCACCCCTCCACTTT
cdr3_aa: CASSSAGNSPLHF

d_call: TRBD2
j_call: TRBJ2-3
clone_size: -
v_call: TRBV10-3
cdr3_nt: TGTGCCATCAGTGAGTCGATATTCGGGCTAGCGGGAGATAAGGGAAAAGATACGCAGTATTTT
cdr3_aa: CAISESIFGLAGDKGKDTQYF

d_call: -
j_call: TRBJ1-1
clone_size: -
v_call: TRBV28
cdr3_nt: TGTGCCAGCAGTTGGACCAGCGGGAACACTGAAGCTTTCTTT
cdr3_aa: CASSWTSGNTEAFF

d_call: -
j_call: TRBJ2-3
clone_size: -
v_call: TRBV27
cdr3_nt: TGTGCCAGCAGTTGGGACACCGCAGATACGCAGTATTTT
cdr3_aa: CASSWDTADTQYF

d_call: -
j_call: TRBJ1-6
clone_size: -
v_call: TRBV6-5
cdr3_nt: TGTGCCAGCAGTACACCCGACAGGAATAATTCACCCCTCCACTTT
cdr3_aa: CASSTPDRNNSPLHF

d_call: TRBD1
j_call: TRBJ1-5
clone_size: -
v_call: TRBV5-6
cdr3_nt: TGTGCCAGCAGCCGACAGGGAGGTAAAAATCAGCCCCAGCATTTT
cdr3_aa: CASSRQGGKNQPQHF

d_call: TRBD1
j_call: TRBJ1-6
clone_size: few
v_call: TRBV5-1
cdr3_nt: TGCGCCAGTAGGGACAGGGAGAATTCACCCCTCCACTTT
cdr3_aa: CASRDRENSPLHF

d_call: -
j_call: TRBJ2-1
clone_size: -
v_call: TRBV19
cdr3_nt: TGTGCCAGTAGTATGGAGGGACTCCCCCGAGGGAATGAGCAGTTCTTC
cdr3_aa: CASSMEGLPRGNEQFF

d_call: TRBD2
j_call: TRBJ2-1
clone_size: -
v_call: TRBV6-2/TRBV6-3
cdr3_nt: TGTGCCAGCAGTGTCTTACGGGAGGGCCTACATGAGCAGTTCTTC
cdr3_aa: CASSVLREGLHEQFF

d_call: TRBD2
j_call: TRBJ2-5
clone_size: -
v_call: TRBV7-2
cdr3_nt: TGTGCCAGCAGCCTCCTTGGGGGACTAGCGGGAGGGTCCCAAGAGACCCAGTACTTC
cdr3_aa: CASSLLGGLAGGSQETQYF

d_call: TRBD2
j_call: TRBJ2-7
clone_size: -
v_call: TRBV5-4
cdr3_nt: TGTGCCAGCAGCTTGGCCGGGGGGTGGCACGAGCAGTACTTC
cdr3_aa: CASSLAGGWHEQYF

d_call: -
j_call: TRBJ1-4
clone_size: -
v_call: TRBV11-2
cdr3_nt: TGTGCCACCTCCTCGACTGCAACTAATGAAAAACTGTTTTTT
cdr3_aa: CATSSTATNEKLFF

d_call: -
j_call: TRBJ1-6
clone_size: -
v_call: TRBV7-2
cdr3_nt: TGTGCCAGCAGCTGGTATGCCGGGGGGGGAACCAATTCACCCCTCCACTTT
cdr3_aa: CASSWYAGGGTNSPLHF

d_call: -
j_call: TRBJ1-2
clone_size: -
v_call: TRBV18
cdr3_nt: TGTGCCAGCTCACCCCTGGACGGGGGATACGGCTATGGCTACACCTTC
cdr3_aa: CASSPLDGGYGYGYTF

d_call: -
j_call: TRBJ1-1
clone_size: -
v_call: TRBV29-1
cdr3_nt: TGCAGCGTCGGAAAAATTCGGGCTGAAGCTTTCTTT
cdr3_aa: CSVGKIRAEAFF

d_call: -
j_call: TRBJ1-2
clone_size: -
v_call: TRBV29-1
cdr3_nt: TGCAGCGTTCCGAACAGGAGAAACTATGGCTACACCTTC
cdr3_aa: CSVPNRRNYGYTF

d_call: TRBD1
j_call: TRBJ2-7
clone_size: few
v_call: TRBV4-3
cdr3_nt: TGCGCCAGCAGCCAAGATCGAGCGGACAGGGATTCGGACGAGCAGTACTTC
cdr3_aa: CASSQDRADRDSDEQYF

d_call: -
j_call: TRBJ1-2
clone_size: -
v_call: TRBV12-3/TRBV12-4
cdr3_nt: TGTGCCAGCAGTTTCCAGGGGCGTTTTGGCTACACCTTC
cdr3_aa: CASSFQGRFGYTF

d_call: TRBD2
j_call: TRBJ2-1
clone_size: -
v_call: TRBV19
cdr3_nt: TGTGCCAGTCGAGCGGGAGTCAATGAGCAGTTCTTC
cdr3_aa: CASRAGVNEQFF

d_call: TRBD1
j_call: TRBJ1-2
clone_size: -
v_call: TRBV7-2
cdr3_nt: TGTGCCAGCAGCTTAGACTACAGGGGGTGGAACTATGGCTACACCTTC
cdr3_aa: CASSLDYRGWNYGYTF

d_call: -
j_call: TRBJ2-1
clone_size: -
v_call: TRBV10-3
cdr3_nt: TGTGCCATCAGTTACCAGGGGAATGAGCAGTTCTTC
cdr3_aa: CAISYQGNEQFF

d_call: TRBD1
j_call: TRBJ2-5
clone_size: once
v_call: TRBV10-3
cdr3_nt: TGTGCCATCAGGAAAGGGACAGGGGGACAAGAGACCCAGTACTTC
cdr3_aa: CAIRKGTGGQETQYF

d_call: TRBD1
j_call: TRBJ2-6
clone_size: -
v_call: TRBV3-1/TRBV3-2
cdr3_nt: TGTGCCAGCAGCAATGGACAGGGTCCCTTTGGGGCCAACGTCCTGACTTTC
cdr3_aa: CASSNGQGPFGANVLTF

d_call: -
j_call: TRBJ1-2
clone_size: -
v_call: TRBV27
cdr3_nt: TGTGCCAGCAGTTTTGCGGGGACCTATGGCTACACCTTC
cdr3_aa: CASSFAGTYGYTF